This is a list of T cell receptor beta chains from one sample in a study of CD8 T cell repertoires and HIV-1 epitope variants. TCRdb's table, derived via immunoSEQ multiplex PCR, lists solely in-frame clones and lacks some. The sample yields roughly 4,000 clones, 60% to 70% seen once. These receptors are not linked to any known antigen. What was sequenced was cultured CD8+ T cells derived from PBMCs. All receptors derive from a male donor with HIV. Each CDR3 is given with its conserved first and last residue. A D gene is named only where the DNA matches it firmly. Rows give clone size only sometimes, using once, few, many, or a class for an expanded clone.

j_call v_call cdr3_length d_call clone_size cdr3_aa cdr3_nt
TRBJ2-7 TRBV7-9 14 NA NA CASSLSQGSYEQYF TGTGCCAGCAGCTTATCCCAGGGGTCCTACGAGCAGTACTTC
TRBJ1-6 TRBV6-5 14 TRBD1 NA CASTPGQAVSPLHF TGTGCCAGCACTCCCGGACAGGCGGTTTCACCCCTCCACTTT
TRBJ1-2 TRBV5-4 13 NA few CASSLVSGGGYTF TGTGCCAGCAGCTTGGTATCCGGGGGAGGCTACACCTTC
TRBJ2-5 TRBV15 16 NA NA CATSRDLQGREETQYF TGTGCCACCAGCAGAGATCTACAGGGGAGGGAAGAGACCCAGTACTTC
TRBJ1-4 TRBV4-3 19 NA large CASSQDSTGNIATNEKLFF TGCGCCAGCAGCCAAGATTCAACGGGGAACATTGCAACTAATGAAAAACTGTTTTTT
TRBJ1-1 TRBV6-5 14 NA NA CASSYGASDTEAFF TGTGCCAGCAGTTACGGGGCTTCCGACACTGAAGCTTTCTTT
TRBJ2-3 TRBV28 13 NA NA CASSLDSTDTQYF TGTGCCAGCAGTCTTGACTCAACAGATACGCAGTATTTT
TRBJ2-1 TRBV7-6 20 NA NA CASSLSGGLADLSSYNEQFF TGTGCCAGCAGCTTAAGTGGGGGCCTAGCGGACCTAAGCTCCTACAATGAGCAGTTCTTC
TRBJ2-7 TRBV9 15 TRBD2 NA CASSVDLAANYEQYF TGTGCCAGCAGCGTAGATCTAGCGGCGAACTACGAGCAGTACTTC
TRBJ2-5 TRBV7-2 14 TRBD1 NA CASSFPGGQETQYF TGTGCCAGCAGCTTCCCAGGGGGACAAGAGACCCAGTACTTC
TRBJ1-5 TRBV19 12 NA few CASKGSNQPQHF TGTGCCAGTAAAGGAAGCAATCAGCCCCAGCATTTT
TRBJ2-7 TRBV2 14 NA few CASSETSSSYEQYF TGTGCCAGCAGTGAAACTAGTAGCTCCTACGAGCAGTACTTC
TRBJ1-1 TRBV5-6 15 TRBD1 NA CASSPPGPRQGEAFF TGTGCCAGCAGCCCACCGGGACCCCGACAGGGTGAAGCTTTCTTT
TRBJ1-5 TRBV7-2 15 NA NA CASSLYRVGNQPQHF TGTGCCAGCAGCTTATATAGGGTCGGCAATCAGCCCCAGCATTTT
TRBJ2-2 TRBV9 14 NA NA CASSVGTDTGELFF TGTGCCAGCAGCGTAGGGACAGACACCGGGGAGCTGTTTTTT
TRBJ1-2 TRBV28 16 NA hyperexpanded CASGLYPLDLNYGYTF TGTGCCAGCGGCTTATATCCCTTGGACCTTAACTATGGCTACACCTTC
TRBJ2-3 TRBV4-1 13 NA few CASSQLTADTQYF TGCGCCAGCAGCCAACTGACAGCAGATACGCAGTATTTT
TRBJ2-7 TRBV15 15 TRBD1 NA CATSRAGTGLYEQYF TGTGCCACCAGCAGAGCCGGGACAGGGCTCTACGAGCAGTACTTC
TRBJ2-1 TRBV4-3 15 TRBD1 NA CASSHLDGTDNEQFF TGCGCCAGCAGCCACTTAGACGGGACAGACAATGAGCAGTTCTTC
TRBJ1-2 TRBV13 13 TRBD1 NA CASTRQGDYGYTF TGTGCCAGCACCCGACAGGGGGACTATGGCTACACCTTC
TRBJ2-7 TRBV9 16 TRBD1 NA CASSVGQGSSSYEQYF TGTGCCAGCAGCGTAGGACAGGGTTCGAGCTCCTACGAGCAGTACTTC
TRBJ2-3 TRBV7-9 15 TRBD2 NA CASSTTSGGPDTQYF TGTGCCAGCAGCACTACTAGCGGGGGACCAGATACGCAGTATTTT
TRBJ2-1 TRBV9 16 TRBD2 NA CASSAGTSGDRGEQFF TGTGCCAGCAGCGCAGGGACTAGCGGGGACCGGGGTGAGCAGTTCTTC
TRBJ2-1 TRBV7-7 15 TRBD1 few CASSPGQLSYNEQFF TGTGCTAGCAGCCCGGGACAGCTCTCCTACAATGAGCAGTTCTTC
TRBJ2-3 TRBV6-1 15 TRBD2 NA CASSDRWEGTDTQYF TGTGCCAGCAGTGATAGGTGGGAGGGAACAGATACGCAGTATTTT
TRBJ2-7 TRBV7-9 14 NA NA CASSPRGVLDEQYF TGTGCCAGCAGCCCCAGAGGTGTCTTGGACGAGCAGTACTTC
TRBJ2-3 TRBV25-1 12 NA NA CASRRGHDTQYF TGTGCCAGCAGACGTGGACACGATACGCAGTATTTT
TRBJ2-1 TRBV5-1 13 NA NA CASSLGVYNEQFF TGCGCCAGCAGCTTGGGTGTCTACAATGAGCAGTTCTTC
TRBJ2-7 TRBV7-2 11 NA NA CASSLVDEQYF TGTGCCAGCAGCTTAGTTGACGAGCAGTACTTC